This T cell receptor (beta chain) was identified during a study of CD8+CD57+ T cells in acquired aplastic anemia. Study at large: The sorted CD4+ and CD8+ cells yielded an average approximately 3.3 ug of DNA. On average, healthy donors gave 8.5 million to 14 million reads for CD4+ cells. The study, taken as a whole, reports: About 29 shared CD8+ CDR3s appeared highly expressed within patients' immunodominant clones. Patients and controls were not found to differ significantly in CD8+ Simpson's diversity.

Details on this clonotype: What it binds is unknown.

The CDR3 is 12 residues long. V lost 3 bases, J lost 4 bases, and 7 bases lay in between. Germline V gene lookup returns CDR1 DFQATT and CDR2 SNEGSKA (reference sequence). Genomic DNA, the template, was used for profiling of the TCR beta VDJ and CDR3. TCRdb re-analysed the reads in MiXCR, keeping a single row per CDR3 protein. In the table there are some 200,000 distinct CDR3 sequences, over 60% of which are singletons. The sequenced material came from sorted CD4+, CD8+, or CD8+CD57+ T cells (not recorded which) from PBMCs. The sequence was obtained from a human donor in good health. The chain recombines TRBV20-1 with TRBJ1-3, with no clear D. CDR3 region: CSASHLGNTIYF. The CDR3 nucleotides read TGCAGTGCTAGCCATTTAGGAAACACCATATATTTT.